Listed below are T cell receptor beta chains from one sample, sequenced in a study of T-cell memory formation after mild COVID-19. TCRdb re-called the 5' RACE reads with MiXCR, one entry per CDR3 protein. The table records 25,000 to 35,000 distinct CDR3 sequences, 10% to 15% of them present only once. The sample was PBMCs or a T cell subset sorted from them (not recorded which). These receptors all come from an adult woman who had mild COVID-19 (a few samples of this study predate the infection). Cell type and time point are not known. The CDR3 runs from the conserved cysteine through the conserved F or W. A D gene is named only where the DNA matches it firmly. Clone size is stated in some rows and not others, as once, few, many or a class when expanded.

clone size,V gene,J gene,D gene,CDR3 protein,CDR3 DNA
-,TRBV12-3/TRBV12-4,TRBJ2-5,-,CASSLVGETQYF,TGTGCCAGCAGTTTAGTCGGGGAGACCCAGTACTTC
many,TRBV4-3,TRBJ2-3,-,CASSQGQVRTDTQYF,TGCGCCAGCAGCCAAGGACAGGTCAGAACAGATACGCAGTATTTT
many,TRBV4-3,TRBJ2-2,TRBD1,CASSQFPGQGTGELFF,TGCGCCAGCAGCCAATTCCCGGGACAGGGTACCGGGGAGCTGTTTTTT
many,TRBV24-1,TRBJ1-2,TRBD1,CATSDSGTALNYGYTF,TGTGCCACCAGTGACTCCGGGACAGCCCTTAACTATGGCTACACCTTC
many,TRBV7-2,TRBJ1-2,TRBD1,CASSLGQVGGYTF,TGTGCCAGCAGCCTTGGACAGGTTGGAGGCTACACCTTC
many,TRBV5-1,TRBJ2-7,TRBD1,CASSLVVLTGVNEQYF,TGCGCCAGCAGCTTGGTGGTACTGACAGGGGTGAACGAGCAGTACTTC
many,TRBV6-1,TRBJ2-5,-,CASTEILGTQYF,TGTGCCAGCACTGAGATTTTAGGGACCCAGTACTTC
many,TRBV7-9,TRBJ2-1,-,CASIGVSNEQFF,TGTGCCAGCATCGGGGTTTCCAATGAGCAGTTCTTC
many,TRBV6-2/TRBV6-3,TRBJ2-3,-,CASSYGPETSTDTQYF,TGTGCCAGCAGTTACGGTCCGGAGACTAGCACAGATACGCAGTATTTT
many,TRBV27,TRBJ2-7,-,CASSLYGSSHEQYF,TGTGCCAGCAGTTTATACGGCAGCTCCCACGAGCAGTACTTC
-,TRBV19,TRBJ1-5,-,CASSITGISQPQHF,TGTGCCAGTAGTATAACAGGGATTTCTCAGCCCCAGCATTTT
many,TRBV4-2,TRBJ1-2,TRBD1,CASSHPLTGARGVGGYTF,TGTGCCAGCAGCCATCCCCTGACAGGGGCCCGAGGAGTGGGTGGCTACACCTTC
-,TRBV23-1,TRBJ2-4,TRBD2,CASETSGRLDCSKNIQYF,TGCGCCAGCGAGACTAGCGGGAGGTTAGATTGTTCCAAAAACATTCAGTACTTC
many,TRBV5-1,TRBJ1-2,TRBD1,CASSLEQGTAYGYTF,TGCGCCAGCAGCTTGGAACAAGGGACAGCCTATGGCTACACCTTC
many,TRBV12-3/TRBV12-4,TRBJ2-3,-,CASSLGEADTQYF,TGTGCCAGCAGTTTAGGGGAGGCAGATACGCAGTATTTT
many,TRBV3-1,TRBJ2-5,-,CASSHEDPRKTQYF,TGTGCCAGCAGTCATGAGGATCCGCGGAAGACCCAGTACTTC
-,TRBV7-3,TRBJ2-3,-,CASSPHDTDTQYF,TGTGCCAGCAGCCCTCACGACACAGATACGCAGTATTTT
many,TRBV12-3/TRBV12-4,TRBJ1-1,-,CASRDTHKNTEAFF,TGTGCCAGCAGAGACACGCACAAGAACACTGAAGCTTTCTTT
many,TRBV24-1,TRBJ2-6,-,CATSDSWTEGLSGANVLTF,TGTGCCACCAGTGATTCGTGGACAGAGGGCCTCTCTGGGGCCAACGTCCTGACTTTC